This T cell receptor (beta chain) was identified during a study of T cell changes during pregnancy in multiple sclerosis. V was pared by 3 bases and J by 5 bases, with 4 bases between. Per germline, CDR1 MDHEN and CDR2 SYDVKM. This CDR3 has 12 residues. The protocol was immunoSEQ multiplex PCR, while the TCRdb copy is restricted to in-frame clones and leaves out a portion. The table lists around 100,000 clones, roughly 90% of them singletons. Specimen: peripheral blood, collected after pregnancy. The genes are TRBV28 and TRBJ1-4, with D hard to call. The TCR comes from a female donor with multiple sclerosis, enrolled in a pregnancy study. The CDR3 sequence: CASSFQNEKLFF. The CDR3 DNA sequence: TGTGCCAGCAGTTTCCAGAATGAAAAACTGTTTTTT.